These 7 T cell receptor beta chains were all obtained from the same sample, sequenced in a study of T cells expressing NK-cell markers. TCRdb reprocessed the 5' RACE reads, with one entry per CDR3 protein and no DNA. The listing records 500,000 to 600,000 distinct CDR3 sequences. Sequencing was carried out using blood T cells: a sorted CD56 or NKG2C T cell subset, CD4+ or CD8+ T cells, or bulk PBMC T cells (not recorded which). These receptors were taken from a man younger than 35 in good health.

This chain uses TRBV15 with TRBJ2-7. The CDR3 consists of 13 residues. Germline loops: CDR1 LNHNV, CDR2 YYDKDF (reference sequence). The CDR3 protein is CATSRGGYYEQYF.

This rearrangement joins TRBV19 to TRBJ1-5; the D call of TRBD1 rests on TCRdb alone, since no DNA is present to check it. The germline gives CDR1 LNHDA, CDR2 SQIVND (reference sequence). The CDR3 loop spans 13 amino acids. The CDR3: CASSGGAFQPQHF.

J is TRBJ1-1 and V is TRBV5-1; lacking DNA, the TRBD1 call made by TCRdb goes unchecked. The CDR3 is 13 amino acids. Germline V CDR1 and CDR2: SGHRS, YFSETQ. The CDR3 sequence is CASSIGENTEAFF.

The chain has TRBV11-2 and TRBJ2-1; TCRdb proposes TRBD1, but this gene call is untestable without DNA. This CDR3 has 14 residues. Germline V gene lookup returns CDR1 SGHAT and CDR2 FQNNGV. Here the CDR3 reads CASSLDAGGNEQFF.

CDR3 amino acids: CASSEGQGIWETQYF. The chain is built from TRBV25-1 and TRBJ2-5; TCRdb selects TRBD1, and the lack of DNA leaves this call unchecked. Germline-derived CDR1 and CDR2 are MGHDK and SYGVNS. The CDR3 runs to 15 residues.

This sequence joins TRBV12-5 and TRBJ1-5; TCRdb outputs TRBD1, but without DNA this stays unchecked. The germline V gene has CDR1 LGHNT and CDR2 FRNRAP. This CDR3 is 14 amino acids long. CDR3 protein: CASGLAVRGQPQHF.

V and J are TRBV6-2 or TRBV6-3 and TRBJ2-5; TCRdb's D call of TRBD2 is untestable without DNA. From germline, CDR1 is MNHEY and CDR2 SVGEGT. The length of the CDR3 is 12 residues. CDR3 sequence: CASSPRWETQYF.